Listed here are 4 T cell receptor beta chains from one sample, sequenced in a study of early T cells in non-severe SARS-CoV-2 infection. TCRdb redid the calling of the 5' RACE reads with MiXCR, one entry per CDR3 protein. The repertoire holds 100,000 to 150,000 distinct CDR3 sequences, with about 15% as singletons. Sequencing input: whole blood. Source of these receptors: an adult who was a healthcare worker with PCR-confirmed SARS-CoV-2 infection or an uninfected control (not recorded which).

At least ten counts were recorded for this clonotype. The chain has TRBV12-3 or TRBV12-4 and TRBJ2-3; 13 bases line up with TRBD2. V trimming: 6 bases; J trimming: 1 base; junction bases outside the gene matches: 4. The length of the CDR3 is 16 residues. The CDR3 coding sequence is TGTGCCAGCAGCGATGGACTAGCGGGGGGCACAGATACGCAGTATTTT. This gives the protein CASSDGLAGGTDTQYF.

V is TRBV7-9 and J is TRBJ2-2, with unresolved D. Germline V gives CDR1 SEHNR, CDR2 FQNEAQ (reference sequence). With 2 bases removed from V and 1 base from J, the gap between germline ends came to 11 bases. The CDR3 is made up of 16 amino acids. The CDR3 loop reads CASSLNPGVNTGELFF. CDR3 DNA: TGTGCCAGCAGCTTAAACCCCGGCGTGAACACCGGGGAGCTGTTTTTT.

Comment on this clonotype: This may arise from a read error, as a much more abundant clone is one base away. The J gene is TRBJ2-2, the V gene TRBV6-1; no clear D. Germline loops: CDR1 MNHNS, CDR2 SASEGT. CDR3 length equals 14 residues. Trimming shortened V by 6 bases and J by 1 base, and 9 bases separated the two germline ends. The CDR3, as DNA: TGTGCCAGCAGCCAATACAGGAACACCGGGGAGCTGTTTTTT. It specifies CASSQYRNTGELFF.

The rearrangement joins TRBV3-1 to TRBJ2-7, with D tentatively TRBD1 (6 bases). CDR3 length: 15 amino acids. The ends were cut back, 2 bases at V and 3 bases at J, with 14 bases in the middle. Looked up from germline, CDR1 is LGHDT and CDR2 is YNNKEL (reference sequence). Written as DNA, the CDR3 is TGTGCCAGCAGCCAACGAGGGGGTCGTATCTACGAGCAGTACTTC. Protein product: CASSQRGGRIYEQYF.